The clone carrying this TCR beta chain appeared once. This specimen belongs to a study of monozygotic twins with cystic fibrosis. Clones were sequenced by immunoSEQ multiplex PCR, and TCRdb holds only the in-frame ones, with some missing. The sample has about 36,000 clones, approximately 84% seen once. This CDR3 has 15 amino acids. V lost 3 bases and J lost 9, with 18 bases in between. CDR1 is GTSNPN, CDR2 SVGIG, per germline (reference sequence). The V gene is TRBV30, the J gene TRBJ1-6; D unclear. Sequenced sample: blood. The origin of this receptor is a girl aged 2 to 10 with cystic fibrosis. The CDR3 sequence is CAWSPGQPGISPLHF. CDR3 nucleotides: TGTGCCTGGAGCCCTGGCCAACCCGGAATTTCACCCCTCCACTTT.